The 31 T cell receptor beta chains reported below all come from one sample, sequenced in a study of blood T cell repertoires in COVID-19. Libraries were prepared by immunoSEQ multiplex PCR; TCRdb keeps only in-frame clonotypes and omits some of them. This table holds 35,000 to 45,000 clones, over 75% found once. The sequenced sample consisted of peripheral blood. These receptors all come from a man in his sixties with active COVID-19.

The J gene is TRBJ1-6, the V gene TRBV6-1; TRBD1 might be the D (6 bases). Germline CDR1 and CDR2: MNHNS and SASEGT. The CDR3 contains 13 residues. Trimming shortened V by 3 bases and J by 8 bases, and 8 bases separated the two germline ends. Here the CDR3 DNA reads TGTGCCAGCAGTGAGTACAGGGATTCACCCCTCCACTTT. Its protein product is CASSEYRDSPLHF.

This chain uses TRBV2 with TRBJ2-7; the D gene is possibly TRBD2 (5 bases). Germline CDR1 is SNHLY and CDR2 is FYNNEI. The CDR3 contains 15 residues. V was shortened by 7 bases and J by 3 bases, with 19 bases between the two germline ends. CDR3 coding DNA: TGTGCCAGCACACCACGTCCGGGGTCGGGCTACGAGCAGTACTTC. It yields the protein CASTPRPGSGYEQYF.

This rearrangement joins TRBV2 to TRBJ1-5, with 7 nucleotides matching TRBD1. The CDR3 sequence is 13 residues long. V shed 6 bases, J shed 1 base, and the junction held 0 bases outside the gene matches. Germline V gene data show CDR1 as SNHLY and CDR2 as FYNNEI. The CDR3, as DNA: TGTGCCAGCAGGGACAGGAGCAATCAGCCCCAGCATTTT. This sequence encodes CASRDRSNQPQHF.

The V call is TRBV25-1, the J call TRBJ1-1; D gene uncertain. The germline CDR1 and CDR2 sequences are MGHDK and SYGVNS. V dropped 3 bases and J dropped 3 bases, with 5 bases sitting between them. This CDR3 comprises 12 residues. The CDR3 nucleotides read TGTGCCAGCAGTGATCTAGACACTGAAGCTTTCTTT. Amino acids: CASSDLDTEAFF. The entire variable domain, with the rest obtained from reference TRBV25-1 and TRBJ1-1, is as follows: EADIYQTPRYLVIGTGKKITLECSQTMGHDKMYWYQQDPGMELHLIHYSYGVNSTEKGDLSSESTVSRIRTEHFPLTLESARPSHTSQYLCASSDLDTEAFFGQGTRLTVV.

This chain connects TRBV2 to TRBJ1-6; D unclear. V shed 4 bases and J shed 6 bases, with 16 bases lying between them. There are 16 residues in the CDR3. Germline V gene sequence: CDR1 SNHLY, CDR2 FYNNEI. The CDR3 here is CASSVSGGGINSPLHF. The CDR3 DNA is TGTGCCAGCAGTGTCTCGGGTGGAGGGATTAATTCACCCCTCCACTTT.

The genes are TRBV18 and TRBJ1-1; TRBD1 matches at 7 bases. The CDR3 loop spans 14 amino acids. Trimming at V came to 6 bases and at J to 1 base, leaving 5 bases not matched to a gene. From germline, CDR1 is KGHSH and CDR2 LQKENI. The CDR3 coding sequence is TGTGCCAGCTCCCCCGGGACAGCGAACACTGAAGCTTTCTTT. The encoded protein is CASSPGTANTEAFF.

The chain is built from TRBV2 and TRBJ2-7; possibly TRBD2 for D (6 bases). Germline CDR1 SNHLY, CDR2 FYNNEI. This CDR3 has 15 residues. V dropped 7 bases and J dropped 5 bases, with 21 bases sitting between them. CDR3 region: CASKEGQSQLHEQYF. The DNA for the CDR3 is TGTGCCAGCAAGGAGGGTCAGTCTCAGCTCCACGAGCAGTACTTC.

The V and J genes are TRBV7-9 and TRBJ1-4, with 9 bases aligning to TRBD1. CDR1 and CDR2 (germline): SEHNR, FQNEAQ (reference sequence). V gave up 3 bases and J gave up 5 bases; unmatched junction bases: 4. CDR3 length: 15 amino acids. The CDR3: CASSFGQGRNEKLFF. The CDR3 DNA sequence: TGTGCCAGCAGCTTTGGACAGGGGAGAAATGAAAAACTGTTTTTT.

On this clone itself: One junction end does not reproduce the germline sequence, and a read error may be involved. This rearrangement joins TRBV5-1 to TRBJ2-3; tentative D call: TRBD1 (5 bases). Per the germline V gene, CDR1 is SGHRS and CDR2 is YFSETQ. CDR3 length equals 13 residues. The CDR3 DNA reads as TGCGCCAGCAGCTTGGAACAGGCCGATACTCAGTATTTT. This encodes CASSLEQADTQYF.

This chain links TRBV19 with TRBJ2-3; 9 positions agree with TRBD2. The CDR3 is 14 amino acids. The J segment lost 0 bases and the V segment lost 6 bases, leaving 1 base of the junction unmatched. The germline CDR1 and CDR2 sequences are LNHDA and SQIVND (reference sequence). The CDR3 DNA sequence: TGTGCCAGTAGGCTAGCGGGGAGCACAGATACGCAGTATTTT. This translates into CASRLAGSTDTQYF.

The V gene is TRBV19, the J gene TRBJ2-7, with TRBD2 matching 14 bases. The trim removed 3 bases at V and 3 bases at J, leaving 19 bases unmatched. The length of the CDR3 is 21 residues. From germline, CDR1 is LNHDA and CDR2 SQIVND (reference sequence). CDR3 bases: TGTGCCAGTAGTATGAAGAGGAACGCCGGACTAGCGGGAGGAGGGCACTACGAGCAGTACTTC. It codes for CASSMKRNAGLAGGGHYEQYF.

The V and J genes are TRBV2 and TRBJ2-3; possibly TRBD1 for D (6 bases). V lost 6 bases to trimming and J lost 5 bases, with 39 bases between them. CDR1 is SNHLY and CDR2 is FYNNEI in the germline V gene. The CDR3 has 22 residues. CDR3 sequence (DNA): TGTGCCAGCAGCTCCCTCTTGAGGGGTGACCCAGGGGATCCCAAGTCTTTAGATACGCAGTATTTT. This codes for CASSSLLRGDPGDPKSLDTQYF.

V usage is TRBV6-5 and J usage is TRBJ2-1, with D possibly matching TRBD2 (5 bases). This CDR3 is built from 12 residues. CDR1 is MNHEY, CDR2 SVGAGI, per germline. The V and J ends lost 4 bases and 4 bases respectively, with 5 bases between them. CDR3 region: CASSSGYNEQFF. The CDR3 DNA sequence: TGTGCCAGCAGTTCGGGATACAATGAGCAGTTCTTC.

V is TRBV11-2 and J is TRBJ2-7; D ambiguous. Between the trimmed V and J ends, which lost 4 bases and 4 bases, there was a span of 5 bases. CDR1 and CDR2 (germline): SGHAT, FQNNGV. The CDR3 extends over 11 amino acids. CDR3 region: CASSSYYEQYF. For the CDR3, the DNA is TGTGCCAGCAGCTCCTATTACGAGCAGTACTTC.

The rearrangement joins TRBV7-2 to TRBJ2-3; no firm D call. Germline CDR1 reads SGHTA; CDR2 reads FQGNSA. V lost 5 bases to trimming and J lost 2 bases, with 5 bases between them. The CDR3 has 12 residues. The CDR3 region has the DNA TGTGCCAGCAGCCCCTCCACAGATACGCAGTATTTT. It translates to CASSPSTDTQYF.

This chain uses TRBV27 with TRBJ2-2; TRBD2 aligns across 8 bases. In germline, CDR1 is MNHEY, CDR2 SMNVEV (reference sequence). V lost 5 bases to trimming and J lost 0 bases; unmatched junction nucleotides: 11. This CDR3 spans 18 amino acids. This CDR3 is CASSPGTAGGPNTGELFF. In nucleotides, the CDR3 is TGTGCCAGCAGTCCTGGGACGGCGGGGGGACCGAACACCGGGGAGCTGTTTTTT.

This sequence joins TRBV10-3 and TRBJ2-2; TRBD2 aligns across 7 bases. Germline CDR1 and CDR2: ENHRY and SYGVKD. The CDR3 is made up of 16 amino acids. The J segment lost 2 bases and the V segment lost 6 bases, leaving 9 bases of the junction unmatched. The CDR3 bases are TGTGCCATCAGCCATGTTAGCGGGCCAAACACCGGGGAGCTGTTTTTT. As protein: CAISHVSGPNTGELFF.

The chain combines TRBV19 with TRBJ2-7; TRBD2 might be the D (6 bases). This CDR3 region has 14 residues. From germline, CDR1 is LNHDA and CDR2 SQIVND (reference sequence). V was cut by 7 bases and J by 2 bases, with 15 bases left in between. CDR3: CASNPGGVAYEQYF. CDR3 sequence (DNA): TGTGCCAGTAACCCCGGAGGGGTAGCCTACGAGCAGTACTTC.

V is TRBV9 and J is TRBJ1-2, with 8 nucleotides matching TRBD1. This CDR3 spans 13 amino acids. Germline CDR1 reads SGDLS; CDR2 reads YYNGEE. Trimming removed 8 bases from V and 2 bases from J; junction bases left unmatched: 5. The CDR3 sequence: CASNRGENYGYTF. Written as DNA, the CDR3 is TGTGCCAGTAACAGGGGGGAGAACTATGGCTACACCTTC.

The chain employs TRBV5-6 and TRBJ2-7; 9 nucleotides match TRBD2. The CDR3 loop spans 14 amino acids. Germline lookup yields CDR1 SGHDT and CDR2 YYEEEE. V gave up 4 bases and J gave up 5 bases; unmatched junction bases: 7. As DNA, the CDR3 is TGTGCCAGCAGCCGTGGACTAGCGCTCGACGAGCAGTACTTC. The encoded protein is CASSRGLALDEQYF.

V and J are TRBV5-4 and TRBJ2-5, with D possibly TRBD1 on 6 matching bases. With 0 bases removed from V and 4 bases from J, the gap between germline ends came to 10 bases. CDR1 is SGHNT and CDR2 is YYREEE in the germline V gene (reference sequence). The CDR3 is 14 residues long. The chain's CDR3 is CASSLDRVPETQYF. DNA of the CDR3: TGTGCCAGCAGCTTGGACAGGGTCCCAGAGACCCAGTACTTC.

This chain uses TRBV6-4 with TRBJ2-1; D may be TRBD1 (9 bases). Germline lookup yields CDR1 MRHNA and CDR2 SNTAGT. CDR3 length: 16 residues. V lost 0 bases to trimming and J lost 6 bases, with 15 bases between them. The DNA for the CDR3 is TGTGCCAGCAGTGACTCCGGGACAGGGACTAGCAATGAGCAGTTCTTC. This encodes CASSDSGTGTSNEQFF.

The chain uses TRBV15 and TRBJ2-7; D not resolved. The germline V and J ends were trimmed by 0 bases and 5 bases, with 8 bases remaining between them. The length of the CDR3 is 13 residues. Germline-derived CDR1 and CDR2 are LNHNV and YYDKDF (reference sequence). CDR3 in amino acids: CATSRDLGNEQYF. The CDR3 DNA reads as TGTGCCACCAGCAGAGATTTGGGCAACGAGCAGTACTTC.

This clone showed up just once. The chain carries TRBV4-3 and TRBJ1-1; tentatively, D is TRBD1 (5 bases). V was pared by 1 base and J by 7 bases, with 7 bases between. CDR1 is LGHNA and CDR2 is YSLEER in the germline V gene. The CDR3 has 12 amino acids. The CDR3 loop reads CASSQGGLEAFF. The CDR3 DNA reads TGCGCCAGCAGCCAAGGGGGACTTGAAGCTTTCTTT.

The chain combines TRBV2 with TRBJ2-7; 7 nucleotides match TRBD2. Germline-derived CDR1 and CDR2 are SNHLY and FYNNEI. With V trimmed by 4 bases and J by 3 bases, 18 bases remained unmatched. This CDR3 spans 18 amino acids. The CDR3 bases are TGTGCCAGCAGTGTTCCCGGACTAGAAAAGCCACGGAACTACGAGCAGTACTTC. Its protein product is CASSVPGLEKPRNYEQYF.

About this clone: The identical CDR3 is also encoded by other nucleotide sequences in the sample. This chain links TRBV7-3 with TRBJ2-3; D remains ambiguous. Germline V gene lookup returns CDR1 SGHTA and CDR2 FQGTGA. Deletions cut 0 bases from V and 4 bases from J, with 5 bases between. This CDR3 comprises 13 residues. The CDR3 DNA reads as TGTGCCAGCAGCTTAACGCTAGCAGATACGCAGTATTTT. It specifies CASSLTLADTQYF.

This clone has just a few counts. The chain joins TRBV11-2 to TRBJ2-3; 8 positions agree with TRBD2. V lost 4 bases, J lost 2 bases, and 5 bases stayed unmatched. Germline V gene data show CDR1 as SGHAT and CDR2 as FQNNGV. This CDR3 spans 15 amino acids. The CDR3 DNA reads TGTGCCAGCAGCTCGAGCGGGGGTTACACAGATACGCAGTATTTT. This encodes CASSSSGGYTDTQYF.

This clone was picked up one time. The chain combines TRBV4-2 with TRBJ1-2; a weak D match, TRBD1 (5 bases). With 4 bases removed from V and 2 bases from J, the gap between germline ends came to 11 bases. Germline V CDR1 and CDR2: LGHNA, YNFKEQ. The CDR3 has 14 residues. The CDR3 here is CASSLPGLNYGYTF. CDR3 in DNA: TGTGCCAGCAGCCTCCCAGGGTTGAACTATGGCTACACCTTC.

This chain links TRBV5-4 with TRBJ2-1; D perhaps matches TRBD1 (5 bases). CDR1 and CDR2 from the germline V gene are SGHNT and YYREEE (reference sequence). The CDR3 totals 13 residues. With 0 bases removed from V and 9 bases from J, the gap between germline ends came to 10 bases. CDR3 amino acids: CASSLAGKAEQFF. CDR3 nucleotide sequence: TGTGCCAGCAGCTTGGCAGGGAAGGCTGAGCAGTTCTTC. The whole variable domain, filled in from reference TRBV5-4 and TRBJ2-1, reads ETGVTQSPTHLIKTRGQQVTLRCSSQSGHNTVSWYQQALGQGPQFIFQYYREEENGRGNFPPRFSGLQFPNYSSELNVNALELDDSALYLCASSLAGKAEQFFGPGTRLTVL.

The V call is TRBV5-1, the J call TRBJ2-5, with 8 bases that match TRBD1. J was trimmed by 1 base and V by 2 bases; bases with no gene match: 1. Germline V gene sequence: CDR1 SGHRS, CDR2 YFSETQ. This CDR3 is 14 amino acids long. CDR3 in DNA: TGCGCCAGCAGCTTCGGACAGGGCCAAGAGACCCAGTACTTC. This translates into CASSFGQGQETQYF.

This sequence joins TRBV3-1 (or the pseudogene TRBV3-2) and TRBJ1-5, with TRBD1 identical over 8 bases. This CDR3 is 14 amino acids long. Germline CDR1 is LGHDT and CDR2 is YNNKEL (reference sequence). The V segment lost 4 bases and the J segment 4 bases; nucleotides outside the gene matches: 3. CDR3 DNA: TGTGCCAGCAGCCCTACAGGGGGTAATCAGCCCCAGCATTTT. Translating it yields CASSPTGGNQPQHF.